A single sample is the source of the 28 T cell receptor beta chains below, sequenced in a study of OX40 agonist ivuxolimab in advanced cancers. This table comes from immunoSEQ multiplex PCR, and its TCRdb copy is limited to in-frame clones, with some not included. The sample carries about 59,000 clones, approximately 87% recorded once. Sequenced material: CD4+ or CD8+ T cells sorted from blood, taken in a trial of the OX40 agonist ivuxolimab. The receptors originated from an adult with an advanced solid tumor such as melanoma, head and neck, liver or kidney cancer.

V is TRBV5-1 and J is TRBJ2-1; TRBD2 agrees at 10 bases. Germline loops: CDR1 SGHRS, CDR2 YFSETQ. V shed 4 bases and J 6 bases; nucleotides not matched to a gene: 7. This CDR3 region has 15 residues. The CDR3 region has the DNA TGCGCCAGCAGCCCTAGCGGGAGTGTAGGCAATGAGCAGTTCTTC. Translating it yields CASSPSGSVGNEQFF. Combining the CDR3 with reference TRBV5-1 and TRBJ2-1 gives the whole variable domain KAGVTQTPRYLIKTRGQQVTLSCSPISGHRSVSWYQQTPGQGLQFLFEYFSETQRNKGNFPGRFSGRQFSNSRSEMNVSTLELGDSALYLCASSPSGSVGNEQFFGPGTRLTVL.

The chain combines TRBV7-9 with TRBJ1-1; D is possibly TRBD1 (6 bases). Germline CDR1 and CDR2: SEHNR and FQNEAQ (reference sequence). This CDR3 is 13 amino acids long. The germline V and J ends were trimmed by 7 bases and 4 bases, with 13 bases remaining between them. The CDR3 DNA follows: TGTGCCAGCATCTCGGGGGGGGCCACTGAAGCTTTCTTT. It translates to CASISGGATEAFF.

The chain joins TRBV10-3 to TRBJ2-2; TRBD2 is a possible D gene (5 bases). Trimming removed 7 bases at V and 4 bases at J, with 13 bases between. Germline V gene data show CDR1 as ENHRY and CDR2 as SYGVKD. There are 14 residues in the CDR3. The CDR3 loop is CAIKDSGSTGELFF. CDR3 nucleotide sequence: TGTGCCATCAAGGACTCAGGATCCACCGGGGAGCTGTTTTTT.

This clone came up once. The chain uses TRBV14 and TRBJ2-5; TRBD2 matches 10 bases. With V trimmed by 6 bases and J by 5 bases, 9 bases remained unmatched. The CDR3 is made up of 15 amino acids. Germline assignment: CDR1 SGHDN and CDR2 FVKESK. The CDR3 region is CASSLAGALGETQYF. As DNA, the CDR3 is TGTGCCAGCAGTCTAGCGGGAGCCTTGGGGGAGACCCAGTACTTC.

The V gene is TRBV11-2, the J gene TRBJ1-1; D is perhaps TRBD1 (5 bases). The germline gives CDR1 SGHAT, CDR2 FQNNGV. The CDR3 runs to 14 residues. Trimming took off 3 bases at V and 4 bases at J, with 12 bases between the two ends. In nucleotides, the CDR3 is TGTGCCAGCAGCTTCTCGAGGGGCCGCACTGAAGCTTTCTTT. It is translated as CASSFSRGRTEAFF.

The chain joins TRBV6-5 to TRBJ2-7; D gene unclear. Deletions cut 4 bases from V and 2 bases from J, with 6 bases between. The length of the CDR3 is 12 residues. CDR1 is MNHEY, CDR2 SVGAGI, per germline. The CDR3 loop is CASSSDTYEQYF. Written as DNA, the CDR3 is TGTGCCAGCAGTTCAGACACCTACGAGCAGTACTTC.

This chain uses TRBV5-1 with TRBJ2-5; TRBD2 is a possible D gene (7 bases). CDR3 length equals 15 residues. V was clipped by 6 bases and J by 4 bases, with 19 bases between them. Germline assignment: CDR1 SGHRS and CDR2 YFSETQ. CDR3 sequence (DNA): TGCGCCAGCACCTCACAAGGGGGGGCGGGAGAGACCCAGTACTTC. The encoded protein is CASTSQGGAGETQYF.

The V gene is TRBV7-3, the J gene TRBJ2-5; 10 bases match TRBD2. CDR1 is SGHTA and CDR2 is FQGTGA in the germline V gene. The CDR3 length is 15 residues. V shed 5 bases and J 1 base; nucleotides not matched to a gene: 4. The CDR3 reads CASSPVAGGQETQYF. The CDR3 DNA reads as TGTGCCAGCAGCCCCGTAGCGGGGGGCCAAGAGACCCAGTACTTC.

The V gene is TRBV5-1, the J gene TRBJ2-7; 10 bases fit TRBD2. With V trimmed by 4 bases and J by 0 bases, 10 bases remained unmatched. The CDR3 loop spans 17 amino acids. The germline gives CDR1 SGHRS, CDR2 YFSETQ. Here the CDR3 reads CASSLATSGAYSYEQYF. For the CDR3, the DNA is TGCGCCAGCAGCCTCGCTACTAGCGGGGCCTACTCCTACGAGCAGTACTTC.

The chain is built from TRBV14 and TRBJ1-2, with D possibly TRBD1 on 5 matching bases. The CDR3 spans 13 residues. V was shortened by 4 bases and J by 2 bases, with 8 bases between the two germline ends. CDR1 is SGHDN and CDR2 is FVKESK in the germline V gene. CDR3: CASSLDRNYGYTF. CDR3 in DNA: TGTGCCAGCAGCCTTGACAGAAACTATGGCTACACCTTC.

The V gene is TRBV19, the J gene TRBJ2-2, with D uncertain. The CDR3 has 13 amino acids. Germline assignment: CDR1 LNHDA and CDR2 SQIVND (reference sequence). The V end lost 7 bases, the J end lost 0 bases, and 6 bases lay between the germline ends. The CDR3 protein is CASMAPNTGELFF. In DNA, the CDR3 is TGTGCCAGTATGGCACCGAACACCGGGGAGCTGTTTTTT.

V usage is TRBV2 and J usage is TRBJ2-1; D may be TRBD1 (5 bases). V was pared by 8 bases and J by 5 bases, with 19 bases between. The germline CDR1 and CDR2 sequences are SNHLY and FYNNEI. The CDR3 contains 15 residues. CDR3 nucleotide sequence: TGTGCCAGCGCTGAAGGTCAGGGCCCTCACAATGAGCAGTTCTTC. The encoded protein is CASAEGQGPHNEQFF.

V and J are TRBV5-6 and TRBJ2-2; 9 bases match TRBD2. In germline, CDR1 is SGHDT, CDR2 YYEEEE. The CDR3 runs 16 residues. J lost 2 bases, V lost 4 bases, and 6 bases had no gene match. The CDR3 loop is CASSPAGGSNTGELFF. The CDR3 nucleotides are TGTGCCAGCAGCCCAGCGGGGGGCAGTAACACCGGGGAGCTGTTTTTT.

This clone was observed a single time. The rearrangement uses TRBV11-1 and TRBJ2-1; D uncertain. Trimming removed 5 bases at V and 9 bases at J, with 23 bases between. CDR3 size: 16 residues. Germline V gene lookup returns CDR1 SGHAT and CDR2 FQDESV (reference sequence). In DNA, the CDR3 is TGTGCCAGCAGCCTTTTGAGTACCCTCCGAATTGGTGAGCAGTTCTTC. Protein: CASSLLSTLRIGEQFF.

The genes are TRBV2 and TRBJ2-5; 8 bases are a match to TRBD2. This CDR3 region has 16 residues. The trim removed 6 bases at V and 2 bases at J, leaving 11 bases unmatched. Germline assignment: CDR1 SNHLY and CDR2 FYNNEI. In DNA form, the CDR3 reads TGTGCCAGCAGCGGGGGACTAAGCGGGGGTCAAGAGACCCAGTACTTC. Translation gives CASSGGLSGGQETQYF.

This clone showed up just a few times. The chain joins TRBV27 to TRBJ2-1; tentatively, D is TRBD1 (6 bases). This CDR3 region has 15 residues. The germline V gene encodes CDR1 MNHEY and CDR2 SMNVEV (reference sequence). Trimming cost V 3 bases and J 6 bases, with 15 bases left between them. CDR3 coding DNA: TGTGCCAGCAGTTTGGTACAGGGACGACGCAATGAGCAGTTCTTC. Translation gives CASSLVQGRRNEQFF.

The CDR3 bases are TGTGCCAGCAGTTTGAACAGGGGCACAGATACGCAGTATTTT. Its protein product is CASSLNRGTDTQYF. V usage is TRBV28 and J usage is TRBJ2-3; D perhaps matches TRBD1 (6 bases). The CDR3 contains 14 residues. The V end was cut by 3 bases, the J end by 1 base, with 8 bases between. The germline gives CDR1 MDHEN, CDR2 SYDVKM.

V is TRBV11-3 and J is TRBJ1-5; TRBD1 is a possible D gene (5 bases). The germline V gene encodes CDR1 SGHNT and CDR2 YENEEA. The CDR3 length is 18 residues. The ends were cut back, 0 bases at V and 3 bases at J, with 18 bases in the middle. In DNA, the CDR3 is TGTGCCAGCAGCTTAGATTCAGGGCGGGGGTTTGTCAATCAGCCCCAGCATTTT. Protein: CASSLDSGRGFVNQPQHF.

The V gene is TRBV27, the J gene TRBJ1-5; 10 nucleotides line up with TRBD1. The CDR3 runs 13 residues. V lost 7 bases and J lost 6; bases outside the gene matches: 3. Germline-derived CDR1 and CDR2 are MNHEY and SMNVEV (reference sequence). CDR3: CASKTGGGQPQHF. In nucleotides, the CDR3 is TGTGCCAGCAAGACAGGGGGCGGTCAGCCCCAGCATTTT.

This clone was recorded only once. The chain carries TRBV7-8 and TRBJ2-7; D may match TRBD1 or TRBD2 (5 bases each). Germline V gene data show CDR1 as SGHVS and CDR2 as FQNEAQ. V lost 5 bases and J 2 bases, leaving 16 bases between the germline ends. The CDR3 covers 15 residues. As DNA, the CDR3 is TGTGCCAGCAGCCACCGGGACGTCGGTCCCTACGAGCAGTACTTC. Its translation is CASSHRDVGPYEQYF.

The chain uses TRBV11-2 and TRBJ2-7; the match to TRBD2 covers 7 bases. Trimming cost V 6 bases and J 1 base; bases outside gene matches: 3. The CDR3 totals 13 residues. Germline V gene sequence: CDR1 SGHAT, CDR2 FQNNGV. The CDR3 nucleotides read TGTGCCAGCAGGGGGGAGGGATCCTACGAGCAGTACTTC. Its protein is CASRGEGSYEQYF.

The V gene is TRBV6-1, the J gene TRBJ1-2; maybe TRBD1 (5 bases). CDR1 MNHNS and CDR2 SASEGT come from the germline V gene. Trimming left V 6 bases short and J 6 bases short, with 14 bases between. The CDR3 covers 13 residues. The CDR3 is CASRPRGSDGYTF. In nucleotides, the CDR3 is TGTGCCAGCAGACCTAGGGGTTCGGATGGCTACACCTTC.

The chain carries TRBV9 and TRBJ2-5, with D uncertain. CDR1 is SGDLS, CDR2 YYNGEE, per germline. Trimming stripped 2 bases from V and 2 bases from J, with 10 bases between. The CDR3 consists of 14 residues. CDR3 in amino acids: CASSVTPEQETQYF. CDR3 DNA sequence: TGTGCCAGCAGCGTGACGCCAGAGCAAGAGACCCAGTACTTC.

The rearrangement joins TRBV7-9 to TRBJ2-7, with TRBD2 matching 7 bases. V gave up 6 bases and J gave up 3 bases; unmatched junction bases: 11. Germline V gene data show CDR1 as SEHNR and CDR2 as FQNEAQ (reference sequence). CDR3 length equals 15 residues. CDR3 nucleotides: TGTGCCAGCAGTTCTAAACCGGGACTACGCTACGAGCAGTACTTC. Translation gives CASSSKPGLRYEQYF.

DNA for the CDR3: TGTGCCAGCAGCCGGGACCTATGGGAGACCCAGTACTTC. Protein sequence: CASSRDLWETQYF. The rearrangement joins TRBV5-4 to TRBJ2-5; D may be TRBD1 or TRBD2 (5 bases each). This CDR3 is 13 amino acids long. The V end lost 4 bases, the J end lost 5 bases, and 12 bases lay between the germline ends. In germline, CDR1 is SGHNT, CDR2 YYREEE (reference sequence).

This clone has only one observation. The genes are TRBV28 and TRBJ2-5; D gene unclear. The J call may be faulty, since TRBJ2-7 better matches the DNA end. Looked up from germline, CDR1 is MDHEN and CDR2 is SYDVKM. This CDR3 region has 11 residues. The CDR3 bases are TGTGCCAGCAGTTTGTGGGACGAGCAGTACTTC. Residues: CASSLWDEQYF.

In DNA form, the CDR3 reads TGTGCCAGCAGCTCGGCAGTGAACACTGAAGCTTTCTTT. Its protein is CASSSAVNTEAFF. V usage is TRBV7-3 and J usage is TRBJ1-1; no definite D call. Germline CDR1 SGHTA, CDR2 FQGTGA. This CDR3 has 13 amino acids. Trimming removed 4 bases from V and 0 bases from J, with 6 bases in between.

The chain joins TRBV5-1 to TRBJ2-2, with 7 nucleotides matching TRBD2. Germline V gene lookup returns CDR1 SGHRS and CDR2 YFSETQ. With 0 bases clipped from V and 0 bases from J, the junction kept 8 bases outside the gene matches. This CDR3 spans 18 amino acids. CDR3 region: CASSLVGSGRPNTGELFF. The CDR3 nucleotides read TGCGCCAGCAGCTTGGTAGGTAGCGGGCGTCCGAACACCGGGGAGCTGTTTTTT.